This TCR beta chain came from a study of T cells after yellow fever vaccination. This CDR3 contains 16 residues. Germline CDR1 is SGHRS and CDR2 is YFSETQ. The trim removed 0 bases at V and 4 bases at J, leaving 8 bases unmatched. TCRdb re-called the 5' RACE reads through MiXCR, storing one row per CDR3 protein. This repertoire shows around 310,000 distinct CDR3 sequences, approximately 4.2% found once; its top ten account for approximately 24%. This chain links TRBV5-1 with TRBJ1-2, with 8 bases lining up with TRBD1. The sample here was PBMCs, taken 5 days after the yellow fever booster vaccination. The source is a young man who received the YFV17D yellow fever vaccine. Written as DNA, the CDR3 is TGCGCCAGCAGCTTGGATACAACAGGGGGTATCTATGGCTACACCTTC. This encodes CASSLDTTGGIYGYTF.